This T cell receptor (beta chain) stems from a study of radiotherapy plus CTLA-4 blockade in lung cancer. Turning to the study itself: Objective responses were seen in about a sixth of patients, disease control in about 30%.

Focal radiation was given together with CTLA-4 blockade (ipilimumab) to patients with chemo-refractory metastatic non-small-cell lung cancer. This table comes from immunoSEQ multiplex PCR, and its TCRdb copy is limited to in-frame clones, with some not included. The sample includes around 82,000 clones, under 85% of them seen just once. The length of the CDR3 is 14 residues. Trimming removed 2 bases from V and 5 bases from J, with 13 bases in between. In germline, CDR1 is SGHRS, CDR2 YFSETQ. Sequencing used peripheral blood, obtained from a patient treated with radiotherapy plus ipilimumab. The J gene is TRBJ2-5, the V gene TRBV5-1; weak D call: TRBD2 (6 bases). The TCR was taken from a human donor with non-small cell lung cancer who had stable disease on radiotherapy plus ipilimumab. CDR3 protein: CASSFQGREETQYF. CDR3 in DNA: TGCGCCAGCAGCTTTCAGGGTCGGGAGGAGACCCAGTACTTC.